This T cell receptor (beta chain) originates from a study of T cell changes during pregnancy in multiple sclerosis. The CDR3 length is 14 residues. The V gene's germline CDR1 is MNHNS and CDR2 SASEGT. V lost 6 bases and J lost 3, with 11 bases in between. TCRdb's table, derived via immunoSEQ multiplex PCR, lists solely in-frame clones and lacks some. The profile shows about 64,000 clones, roughly 93% of them singletons. This receptor was obtained from a female donor with multiple sclerosis, enrolled in a pregnancy study. The source material was peripheral blood, sampled in the second trimester of pregnancy. The chain is built from TRBV6-1 and TRBJ2-2; D unclear. CDR3 amino acids: CASSSLGDTGELFF. CDR3 in DNA: TGTGCCAGCAGCTCTCTAGGTGACACCGGGGAGCTGTTTTTT.